The next 18 T cell receptor beta chains were all read from a single sample in a study of shared clonotypes between healthy human individuals (dated by TCRdb to the early 2020s). The library was generated by the immunoSEQ multiplex PCR assay. The clones in this table, taken by TCRdb from immuneACCESS, are in-frame only. Not every clone is retained; where verified, under half of the shortfall comes from an unresolved V gene, and the cause of the rest is unknown. The sample records 2 million to 2.5 million clones, 85% to 95% of which are singletons. The ten top clones hold 0.39% of the sample. The specimen sequenced was naive CD4+ T cells from PBMCs. The cell subset or site label of this sample denotes: CD45RA+ positively selected. The receptors shown here come from a man aged 18 to 29 in good health. Some clones in this sample may be carry-over from other donors' samples.

V gene TRBV6-5 combines with J gene TRBJ1-1; possibly TRBD1 for D (6 bases). The CDR3 is 16 amino acids. Looked up from germline, CDR1 is MNHEY and CDR2 is SVGAGI. The germline V and J ends were trimmed by 4 bases and 1 base, with 16 bases remaining between them. For the CDR3, the DNA is TGTGCCAGCAGTTCTACCGGGGGCGGCTGGAACACTGAAGCTTTCTTT. Residues: CASSSTGGGWNTEAFF.

The V call is TRBV19, the J call TRBJ1-3; D gene uncertain. The germline V and J ends were trimmed by 3 bases and 0 bases, with 9 bases remaining between them. This CDR3 spans 15 amino acids. Germline assignment: CDR1 LNHDA and CDR2 SQIVND (reference sequence). The CDR3: CASSIIASSGNTIYF. Here the CDR3 DNA reads TGTGCCAGTAGTATTATCGCCAGCTCTGGAAACACCATATATTTT. Full variable domain (missing parts from reference TRBV19 and TRBJ1-3): DGGITQSPKYLFRKEGQNVTLSCEQNLNHDAMYWYRQDPGQGLRLIYYSQIVNDFQKGDIAEGYSVSREKKESFPLTVTSAQKNPTAFYLCASSIIASSGNTIYFGEGSWLTVV.

Points on this clone: The same CDR3 can be traced to other DNA sequences in this sample. The V call is TRBV18, the J call TRBJ2-7, with TRBD1 as a possible D gene (6 bases). Germline CDR1 and CDR2: KGHSH and LQKENI. V dropped 3 bases and J dropped 3 bases, with 9 bases sitting between them. The CDR3 is 13 residues long. CDR3 DNA sequence: TGTGCCAGCTCACCTGGGACAAGCTACGAGCAGTACTTC. Amino acids: CASSPGTSYEQYF.

The genes are TRBV7-2 and TRBJ2-7; D is possibly TRBD1 (6 bases). The germline CDR1 and CDR2 sequences are SGHTA and FQGNSA. Trimming removed 5 bases from V and 5 bases from J, with 13 bases in between. This CDR3 spans 13 amino acids. DNA for the CDR3: TGTGCCAGCAGCCCCCCTGGGGGCCACGAGCAGTACTTC. This encodes CASSPPGGHEQYF.

The genes are TRBV19 and TRBJ2-1; D gene unclear. V was cut by 3 bases and J by 8 bases, with 5 bases left in between. The CDR3 totals 11 residues. Germline CDR1 is LNHDA and CDR2 is SQIVND (reference sequence). CDR3 sequence (DNA): TGTGCCAGTAGTATTTGGGATGAGCAGTTCTTC. Translating it yields CASSIWDEQFF.

The chain has TRBV6-5 and TRBJ2-1, with D maybe TRBD2 (5 bases). V was shortened by 5 bases and J by 8 bases, with 13 bases between the two germline ends. This CDR3 contains 13 residues. CDR1 and CDR2 from the germline V gene are MNHEY and SVGAGI. Written as DNA, the CDR3 is TGTGCCAGCAGTCTCGCCCGGAGGCATGAGCAGTTCTTC. Protein sequence: CASSLARRHEQFF.

This chain connects TRBV23-1 to TRBJ1-1; D is ambiguous. TRBV23-1 is designated an ORF whose function remains uncertain. There are 15 residues in the CDR3. V was cut by 0 bases and J by 1 base, with 9 bases left in between. Written as DNA, the CDR3 is TGCGCCAGCAGTCAATCTGAGACAAAGAACACTGAAGCTTTCTTT. Translating gives CASSQSETKNTEAFF.

Worth noting for this clone: Distinct nucleotide sequences in the sample also encode this CDR3. The chain couples TRBV5-4 to TRBJ2-3; D unclear. V lost 0 bases, J lost 6 bases, and 5 bases lay in between. Germline V gene data show CDR1 as SGHNT and CDR2 as YYREEE (reference sequence). The CDR3 spans 12 residues. CDR3 DNA sequence: TGTGCCAGCAGCTTGGCCCGCGATACGCAGTATTTT. Amino acids: CASSLARDTQYF.

The rearrangement joins TRBV5-1 to TRBJ2-5, with TRBD2 matching 10 bases. Germline loops: CDR1 SGHRS, CDR2 YFSETQ. The trim removed 3 bases at V and 1 base at J, leaving 3 bases unmatched. This CDR3 has 15 amino acids. The DNA for the CDR3 is TGCGCCAGCAGCTGGGGACTAGCGAGCCAAGAGACCCAGTACTTC. It specifies CASSWGLASQETQYF.

The V and J genes are TRBV10-3 and TRBJ2-2, with TRBD1 identical over 9 bases. The germline V gene encodes CDR1 ENHRY and CDR2 SYGVKD. V shed 6 bases, J shed 5 bases, and the junction held 4 bases outside the gene matches. CDR3 length: 14 residues. In DNA, the CDR3 is TGTGCCATCAGAGGACAGGGGTGGACCGGGGAGCTGTTTTTT. Protein product: CAIRGQGWTGELFF.

This clone came up once. The chain couples TRBV5-4 to TRBJ2-4, with 9 bases that match TRBD2. The V gene's germline CDR1 is SGHNT and CDR2 YYREEE (reference sequence). V lost 2 bases, J lost 1 base, and 7 bases stayed unmatched. The CDR3 is 17 amino acids. CDR3 in DNA: TGTGCCAGCAGCTTCGGTGGCGGGGGGGAGGCCAAAAACATTCAGTACTTC. It codes for CASSFGGGGEAKNIQYF.

The V call is TRBV5-4, the J call TRBJ2-7; D perhaps matches TRBD1 (5 bases). Germline CDR1 is SGHNT and CDR2 is YYREEE (reference sequence). Deletions cut 3 bases from V and 6 bases from J, with 22 bases between. The CDR3 extends over 16 amino acids. The CDR3 DNA reads TGTGCCAGCAGCTCCATCCTGGTCGGCAGGGCCAGCGAGCAGTACTTC. This sequence encodes CASSSILVGRASEQYF.

The chain uses TRBV28 and TRBJ1-1; D is unresolved. V lost 5 bases and J 2 bases, leaving 12 bases between the germline ends. The CDR3 spans 14 residues. Per germline, CDR1 MDHEN and CDR2 SYDVKM. The CDR3 DNA is TGTGCCAGCAGTGTCAGCTGGGTAAACACTGAAGCTTTCTTT. It yields the protein CASSVSWVNTEAFF. Drawing the rest from reference TRBV28 and TRBJ1-1, the complete variable domain is DVKVTQSSRYLVKRTGEKVFLECVQDMDHENMFWYRQDPGLGLRLIYFSYDVKMKEKGDIPEGYSVSREKKERFSLILESASTNQTSMYLCASSVSWVNTEAFFGQGTRLTVV.

In DNA form, the CDR3 reads TGTGCCAGCAGCTTAGTTAGGGGCACTGAAGCTTTCTTT. Amino acids: CASSLVRGTEAFF. This chain links TRBV7-6 with TRBJ1-1, with a tentative D call TRBD1 (5 bases). Germline CDR1 SGHVS, CDR2 FNYEAQ. This CDR3 region has 13 residues. V gave up 1 base and J gave up 4 bases, with 7 bases separating them.

The chain is built from TRBV7-3 and TRBJ2-5, with 11 bases fitting TRBD2. V lost 2 bases and J lost 11; bases outside the gene matches: 7. CDR3 size: 14 residues. In germline, CDR1 is SGHTA, CDR2 FQGTGA. CDR3 sequence reads: CASSLGLTSGEQYF. The CDR3 DNA is TGTGCCAGCAGCTTAGGTTTGACTAGCGGGGAACAGTACTTC. The complete variable domain, with remaining parts taken from reference TRBV7-3 and TRBJ2-5, reads GAGVSQTPSNKVTEKGKYVELRCDPISGHTALYWYRQSLGQGPEFLIYFQGTGAADDSGLPNDRFFAVRPEGSVSTLKIQRTERGDSAVYLCASSLGLTSGEQYFGPGTRLLVL.

The genes are TRBV28 and TRBJ1-2; D remains ambiguous. With 5 bases removed from V and 2 bases from J, the gap between germline ends came to 12 bases. The CDR3 is 14 amino acids. Germline V gene data show CDR1 as MDHEN and CDR2 as SYDVKM. CDR3 nucleotide sequence: TGTGCCAGCAGTGAGACAAAGGAAAACTATGGCTACACCTTC. It codes for CASSETKENYGYTF.

The genes are TRBV18 and TRBJ2-1; 11 bases map to TRBD2. In germline, CDR1 is KGHSH, CDR2 LQKENI. With 0 bases clipped from V and 8 bases from J, the junction kept 3 bases outside the gene matches. This CDR3 spans 15 amino acids. The CDR3 sequence: CASSPPLAGGYEQFF. In DNA form, the CDR3 reads TGTGCCAGCTCACCACCCCTAGCGGGAGGCTATGAGCAGTTCTTC. The full variable domain, in which reference TRBV18 and TRBJ2-1 provide the parts outside the CDR3, is NAGVMQNPRHLVRRRGQEARLRCSPMKGHSHVYWYRQLPEEGLKFMVYLQKENIIDESGMPKERFSAEFPKEGPSILRIQQVVRGDSAAYFCASSPPLAGGYEQFFGPGTRLTVL.

The rearrangement links TRBV30 to TRBJ1-5, with 7 bases identical to TRBD1. V shed 2 bases, J shed 7 bases, and the junction held 5 bases outside the gene matches. Germline V lookup: CDR1 GTSNPN, CDR2 SVGIG (reference sequence). CDR3 size: 13 residues. The CDR3 sequence: CAWSRQGQQPQHF. The CDR3 region has the DNA TGTGCCTGGAGTCGACAGGGACAACAGCCCCAGCATTTT.